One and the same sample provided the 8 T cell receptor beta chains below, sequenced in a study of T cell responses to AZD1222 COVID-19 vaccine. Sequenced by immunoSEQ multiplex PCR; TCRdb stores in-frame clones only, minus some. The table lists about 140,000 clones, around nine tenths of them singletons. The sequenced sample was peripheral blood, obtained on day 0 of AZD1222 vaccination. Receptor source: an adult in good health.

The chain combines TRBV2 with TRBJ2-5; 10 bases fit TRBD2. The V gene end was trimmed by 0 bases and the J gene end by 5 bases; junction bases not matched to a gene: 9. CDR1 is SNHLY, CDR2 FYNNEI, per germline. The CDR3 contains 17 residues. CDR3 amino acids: CASSEAGGLAAWETQYF. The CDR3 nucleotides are TGTGCCAGCAGTGAAGCGGGCGGACTAGCGGCTTGGGAGACCCAGTACTTC.

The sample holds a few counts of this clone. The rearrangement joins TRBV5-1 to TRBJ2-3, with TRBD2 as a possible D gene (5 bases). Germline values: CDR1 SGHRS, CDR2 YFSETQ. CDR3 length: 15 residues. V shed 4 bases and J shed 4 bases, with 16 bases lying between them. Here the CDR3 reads CASSPGSGVADTQYF. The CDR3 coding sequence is TGCGCCAGCAGCCCGGGGAGTGGAGTGGCAGATACGCAGTATTTT.

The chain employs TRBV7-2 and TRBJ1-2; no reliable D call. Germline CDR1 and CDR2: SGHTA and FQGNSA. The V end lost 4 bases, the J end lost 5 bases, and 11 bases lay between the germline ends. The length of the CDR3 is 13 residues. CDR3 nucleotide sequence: TGTGCCAGCAGCTACCGGACTGAGTATGGCTACACCTTC. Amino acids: CASSYRTEYGYTF.

In DNA form, the CDR3 reads TGTGCCAGTAGATCGGACAGTCTGGGTGGAAACACCATATATTTT. Its protein is CASRSDSLGGNTIYF. This chain uses TRBV19 with TRBJ1-3, with D possibly TRBD1 on 6 matching bases. The CDR3 length is 15 residues. Germline CDR1 LNHDA, CDR2 SQIVND (reference sequence). V was trimmed by 6 bases and J by 3 bases, leaving 15 bases between them. The variable domain in full, completed from reference TRBV19 and TRBJ1-3, reads DGGITQSPKYLFRKEGQNVTLSCEQNLNHDAMYWYRQDPGQGLRLIYYSQIVNDFQKGDIAEGYSVSREKKESFPLTVTSAQKNPTAFYLCASRSDSLGGNTIYFGEGSWLTVV.

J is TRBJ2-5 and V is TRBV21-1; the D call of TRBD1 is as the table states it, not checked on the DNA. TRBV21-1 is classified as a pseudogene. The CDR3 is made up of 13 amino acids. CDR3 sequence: CASIQGIRETQYF. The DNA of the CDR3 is TGTGCCAGCATTCAGGGGATTCGGGAGACCCAGTACTTC.

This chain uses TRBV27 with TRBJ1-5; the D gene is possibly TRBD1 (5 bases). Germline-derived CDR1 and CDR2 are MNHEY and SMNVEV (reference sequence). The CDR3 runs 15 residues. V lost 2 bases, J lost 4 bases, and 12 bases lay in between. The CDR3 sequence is CASSLRQGYNQPQHF. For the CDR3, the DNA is TGTGCCAGCAGTTTAAGGCAGGGATATAATCAGCCCCAGCATTTT.

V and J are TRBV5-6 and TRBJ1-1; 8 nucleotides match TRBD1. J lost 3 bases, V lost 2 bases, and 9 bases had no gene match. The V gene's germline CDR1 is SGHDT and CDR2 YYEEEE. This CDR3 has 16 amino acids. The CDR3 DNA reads TGTGCCAGCAGCTTCAGGGGGCCGCATCGAGACACTGAAGCTTTCTTT. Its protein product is CASSFRGPHRDTEAFF.

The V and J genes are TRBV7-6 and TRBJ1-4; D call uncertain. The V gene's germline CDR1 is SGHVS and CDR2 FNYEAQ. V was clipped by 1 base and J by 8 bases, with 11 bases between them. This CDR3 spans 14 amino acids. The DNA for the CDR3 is TGTGCCAGCAGCTTAGGCCAAGGGAGCGAAAAACTGTTTTTT. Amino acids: CASSLGQGSEKLFF.